Below, 7 T cell receptor beta chains from the same sample are listed, as sequenced in a study of T cell responses to AZD1222 COVID-19 vaccine. Here immunoSEQ multiplex PCR was the method, and the copy in TCRdb shows in-frame clones only, minus some. The data contain 45,000 to 65,000 clones, roughly 90% of them seen just once; the ten biggest clones take up less than 3.5%. The specimen was peripheral blood, collected 28 days after the second AZD1222 dose. Receptors originate from an adult who received the AZD1222 COVID-19 vaccine.

This chain connects TRBV29-1 to TRBJ1-1; D not certain. V was shortened by 8 bases and J by 1 base, with 14 bases between the two germline ends. CDR1 and CDR2 (germline): SQVTM, ANQGSEA. CDR3 size: 13 residues. The CDR3 region is CSFWGGQNTEAFF. The CDR3 region has the DNA TGCAGCTTTTGGGGAGGGCAGAACACTGAAGCTTTCTTT.

The chain employs TRBV2 and TRBJ2-4; 7 positions agree with TRBD2. CDR3 length equals 13 residues. V shed 7 bases and J 3 bases; nucleotides not matched to a gene: 3. Germline assignment: CDR1 SNHLY and CDR2 FYNNEI. CDR3 in amino acids: CASTWGGKNIQYF. The CDR3 nucleotides read TGTGCCAGCACGTGGGGGGGCAAAAACATTCAGTACTTC.

This clone showed up just a few times. The rearrangement joins TRBV4-1 to TRBJ2-1, with 11 bases aligning to TRBD1. J lost 9 bases, V lost 1 base, and 8 bases had no gene match. The germline V gene has CDR1 MGHRA and CDR2 YSYEKL. The length of the CDR3 is 16 residues. This CDR3 is CASSQGWGQGVAEQFF. CDR3 coding DNA: TGCGCCAGCAGCCAAGGGTGGGGACAGGGGGTTGCTGAGCAGTTCTTC.

V and J are TRBV29-1 and TRBJ2-1; TRBD2 agrees at 9 bases. J was trimmed by 10 bases and V by 5 bases; bases with no gene match: 6. Germline V lookup: CDR1 SQVTM, CDR2 ANQGSEA. CDR3 length: 12 amino acids. This CDR3 reads CSVWREGREQFF. The CDR3 coding sequence is TGCAGCGTTTGGCGGGAGGGAAGGGAGCAGTTCTTC.

V is TRBV3-1 (or the pseudogene TRBV3-2) and J is TRBJ2-5, with D possibly TRBD1 on 6 matching bases. Between the trimmed V and J ends, which lost 0 bases and 4 bases, there was a span of 12 bases. The germline V gene encodes CDR1 LGHDT and CDR2 YNNKEL (reference sequence). The CDR3 covers 15 residues. The CDR3 reads CASSQEGTLGETQYF. As DNA, the CDR3 is TGTGCCAGCAGCCAAGAGGGGACACTGGGAGAGACCCAGTACTTC.

This chain links TRBV29-1 with TRBJ1-5; perhaps TRBD1 as D (6 bases). The germline gives CDR1 SQVTM, CDR2 ANQGSEA. The CDR3 runs 13 residues. Trimming cost V 5 bases and J 9 bases, with 17 bases left between them. The DNA of the CDR3 is TGCAGCGTTCAGACAGGCGACCCGGGGCCCCAGCATTTT. It codes for CSVQTGDPGPQHF.

The chain employs TRBV7-8 and TRBJ2-7; 9 bases are shared with TRBD2. Losses at the gene ends were 5 bases for V and 9 bases for J; bases not matched to a gene: 14. Germline CDR1 is SGHVS and CDR2 is FQNEAQ. The CDR3 has 15 amino acids. This CDR3 is CASSDLAGLDMRQYF. The CDR3, as DNA: TGTGCCAGCAGCGACCTAGCGGGGCTTGACATGAGGCAGTACTTC.